This T cell receptor beta chain is drawn from a study of cytomegalovirus exposure and HLA in healthy donors. This CDR3 contains 13 residues. J lost 5 bases, V lost 6 bases, and 6 bases had no gene match. Germline CDR1 and CDR2: MNHNS and SASEGT. PCR used 60 Vbeta primers and 13 Jbeta primers. This table comes from immunoSEQ multiplex PCR, and its TCRdb copy is limited to in-frame clones, with some not included. This sample has 250,000 to 350,000 clones, with 80% found just once. The origin of this receptor is a girl aged 2-9 years in good health and CMV-seronegative. The J gene is TRBJ2-5, the V gene TRBV6-1, with TRBD1 identical over 7 bases. The specimen sequenced was PBMCs. The DNA for the CDR3 is TGTGCCAGCAGCACAGGGGTCAGGGAGACCCAGTACTTC. It codes for CASSTGVRETQYF.